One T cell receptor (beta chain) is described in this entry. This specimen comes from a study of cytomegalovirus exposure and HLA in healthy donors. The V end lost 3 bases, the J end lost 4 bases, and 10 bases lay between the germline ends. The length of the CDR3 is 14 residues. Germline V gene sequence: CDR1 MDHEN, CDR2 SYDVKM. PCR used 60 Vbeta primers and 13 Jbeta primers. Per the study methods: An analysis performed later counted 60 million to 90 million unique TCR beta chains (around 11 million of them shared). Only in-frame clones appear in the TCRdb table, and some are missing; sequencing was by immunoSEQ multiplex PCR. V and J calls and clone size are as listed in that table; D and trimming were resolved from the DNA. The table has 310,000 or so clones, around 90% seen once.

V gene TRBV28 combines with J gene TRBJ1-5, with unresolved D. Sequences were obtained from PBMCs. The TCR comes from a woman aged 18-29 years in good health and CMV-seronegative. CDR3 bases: TGTGCCAGCAGTTTTCGGGATCTTAATCAGCCCCAGCATTTT. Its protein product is CASSFRDLNQPQHF.